What follows describes a single TCR beta chain. The target antigen is unknown. The CDR3 has 13 residues. J gave up 11 bases and V 7 bases, and 6 bases lay outside the gene matches. Germline CDR1 and CDR2: MNHNS and SASEGT. The source of the sample is a study of cytomegalovirus exposure and HLA in healthy donors. Findings of the study overall: Among CMV-associated TCR beta chains, most appeared HLA-restricted in a later analysis. TCR beta sequences reportedly predicted most subjects' HLA-A and HLA-B alleles accurately. With later analysis, a missense DCLRE1C variant became linked to TCR beta V- and J-gene trimming.

Primers included in the PCR were 60 Vbeta and 13 Jbeta primers. The repertoire was sequenced with immunoSEQ multiplex PCR; TCRdb's copy has only in-frame clones and lacks some. The table shows 100,000 to 150,000 clones, with over 80% occurring only once. The rearrangement uses TRBV6-1 and TRBJ1-6, with TRBD1 matching over 9 bases. The origin of this receptor is a young man in good health and CMV-seropositive. The sample consisted of PBMCs. CDR3 region: CASMGQGRAPLHF. CDR3 DNA sequence: TGTGCCAGCATGGGACAGGGCCGGGCACCCCTCCACTTT.